The entry below describes one T cell receptor beta chain. Its cognate antigen is unknown. Germline DNA was also extracted, and blood RNA derived from unsorted whole blood. The researchers drew approximately 3.7 milliliters of peripheral blood before surgery. There are 14 residues in the CDR3. Trimming shortened V by 1 base and J by 3 bases, and 11 bases separated the two germline ends. Germline CDR1 DFQATT, CDR2 SNEGSKA (reference sequence). These data originate in a study of tumor-infiltrating lymphocytes in primary liver carcinoma. General observations from the study: Tumors had a significantly higher top-250-clone fraction than blood (p = 0.039).

Starting material of 450 to 500 ng total RNA yielded TCR beta cDNA via a constant-region primer. Three-round nested multiplex PCR performed with slightly modified ARM-PCR produced the TCR beta libraries. TRBV1-TRBV30 forward and Cbeta reverse primers drove the first two approximately 10-cycle rounds. In TCRdb, the multiplex PCR reads were re-called with MiXCR into one record per CDR3 protein. The data contain some 200,000 distinct CDR3 sequences, 65% of them seen just once; the ten biggest clones take up about 7.1%. The source is a woman aged 60-75 years with primary liver carcinoma and hepatitis B virus infection. V usage is TRBV20-1 and J usage is TRBJ2-3; tentative D call: TRBD2 (6 bases). Sequencing input: peripheral blood. The CDR3 sequence is CSARGGVATDTQYF. The CDR3 DNA is TGCAGTGCTAGAGGGGGGGTAGCGACAGATACGCAGTATTTT.